This passage covers 27 T cell receptor beta chains from one sample sequenced in a study of Ad26.COV2.S vaccination and SARS-CoV-2 variants. The method was immunoSEQ multiplex PCR; TCRdb's version includes in-frame clones alone and lacks a portion of them. This table has about 350,000 clones, about 88% appearing once. Treatment: around 19 received Ad26.COV2.S at low or high dose, single or two shots; roughly 5 received placebo; per-sample allocation not given. Vaccine and placebo recipients were sampled on day 63 after the first injection. Sequenced here: peripheral blood, sampled in a trial of Ad26.COV2.S vaccine versus placebo. The source is a person aged 18-60 years who received the Ad26.COV2.S COVID-19 vaccine or a placebo.

The chain recombines TRBV7-2 with TRBJ1-2, with D perhaps matching TRBD1 (5 bases). Germline V gene lookup returns CDR1 SGHTA and CDR2 FQGNSA. The CDR3 totals 14 residues. The V and J ends lost 4 bases and 4 bases respectively, with 13 bases between them. The CDR3 loop reads CASSSPSDTYGYTF. In nucleotides, the CDR3 is TGTGCCAGCAGCTCACCATCGGACACCTATGGCTACACCTTC.

With regard to this clone: Other DNA sequences within the sample encode an identical CDR3. The rearrangement uses TRBV7-9 and TRBJ2-1; D gene ambiguous. Between the trimmed V and J ends, which lost 4 bases and 4 bases, there was a span of 8 bases. CDR1 SEHNR and CDR2 FQNEAQ come from the germline V gene (reference sequence). CDR3 length equals 13 residues. The DNA for the CDR3 is TGTGCCAGCAGCTCTGCCGGGTACAATGAGCAGTTCTTC. Translation gives CASSSAGYNEQFF.

J is TRBJ2-4 and V is TRBV5-4, with 7 bases identical to TRBD2. Germline CDR1 is SGHNT and CDR2 is YYREEE (reference sequence). Losses at the gene ends were 0 bases for V and 6 bases for J; bases not matched to a gene: 6. CDR3 length: 15 amino acids. CDR3 sequence reads: CASSLVGSGGNIQYF. The CDR3 region has the DNA TGTGCCAGCAGCTTGGTTGGGTCGGGAGGAAACATTCAGTACTTC.

The J gene is TRBJ2-3, the V gene TRBV19; 10 nucleotides line up with TRBD2. This CDR3 region has 16 residues. J was trimmed by 0 bases and V by 5 bases; bases with no gene match: 5. CDR1 and CDR2 (germline): LNHDA, SQIVND (reference sequence). The CDR3 here is CASSPTSGSSTDTQYF. The CDR3 nucleotides are TGTGCCAGTAGTCCGACTAGCGGGTCTAGCACAGATACGCAGTATTTT.

The chain joins TRBV28 to TRBJ2-1; 8 positions match TRBD2. The CDR3 totals 15 residues. Germline loops: CDR1 MDHEN, CDR2 SYDVKM. The V and J ends lost 6 bases and 6 bases, in that order; junction bases with no gene match: 10. The CDR3 here is CASSPEAGGSNEQFF. CDR3 coding DNA: TGTGCCAGCAGCCCCGAGGCGGGAGGATCCAATGAGCAGTTCTTC.

A single count supports this clone. J is TRBJ2-7 and V is TRBV3-1 (or the pseudogene TRBV3-2); D might be TRBD1 or TRBD2, each matching 5 bases. V dropped 1 base and J dropped 6 bases, with 13 bases sitting between them. This CDR3 contains 14 residues. The germline gives CDR1 LGHDT, CDR2 YNNKEL (reference sequence). CDR3 sequence: CASSQVAGTGEQYF. In DNA, the CDR3 is TGTGCCAGCAGCCAAGTCGCAGGGACGGGCGAGCAGTACTTC.

The chain joins TRBV14 to TRBJ2-3; D unresolved. CDR1 SGHDN and CDR2 FVKESK come from the germline V gene. This CDR3 has 14 residues. V lost 1 base, J lost 4 bases, and 9 bases lay in between. The CDR3 here is CASSQGARSDTQYF. CDR3 nucleotide sequence: TGTGCCAGCAGCCAAGGGGCCCGGTCAGATACGCAGTATTTT.

The chain links TRBV5-1 to TRBJ2-3; 7 bases match TRBD2. V lost 2 bases to trimming and J lost 5 bases; unmatched junction nucleotides: 5. This CDR3 region has 14 residues. Germline loops: CDR1 SGHRS, CDR2 YFSETQ. The CDR3 reads CASSFGREVDTQYF. In DNA form, the CDR3 reads TGCGCCAGCAGCTTCGGCCGGGAGGTAGATACGCAGTATTTT.

DNA of the CDR3: TGTGCCAGCTCACCACCCCTAGCGGGGGCCACAGATACGCAGTATTTT. Amino acids: CASSPPLAGATDTQYF. The chain is built from TRBV18 and TRBJ2-3; 10 nucleotides align to TRBD2. This CDR3 has 16 amino acids. Germline V gene sequence: CDR1 KGHSH, CDR2 LQKENI. V gave up 0 bases and J gave up 2 bases; unmatched junction bases: 2.

V and J are TRBV9 and TRBJ2-6; D remains unclear. CDR1 is SGDLS, CDR2 YYNGEE, per germline. The ends were cut back, 0 bases at V and 0 bases at J, with 13 bases in the middle. This CDR3 has 18 residues. CDR3 sequence reads: CASSVAVGSDSGANVLTF. The CDR3, as DNA: TGTGCCAGCAGCGTAGCCGTAGGATCGGACTCTGGGGCCAACGTCCTGACTTTC.

The V and J genes are TRBV29-1 and TRBJ1-1; D remains unclear. Germline CDR1 and CDR2: SQVTM and ANQGSEA. The V gene lost 4 bases and the J gene lost 3 bases, with 12 bases spanning the gap. This CDR3 has 13 residues. CDR3 sequence: CSVAELMDTEAFF. CDR3 coding DNA: TGCAGCGTTGCGGAGTTGATGGACACTGAAGCTTTCTTT.

This chain connects TRBV6-6 to TRBJ2-3, with TRBD1 matching over 8 bases. This CDR3 is 15 amino acids long. Germline V gene lookup returns CDR1 MNHNY and CDR2 SVGAGI (reference sequence). Trimming removed 7 bases from V and 3 bases from J; junction bases left unmatched: 9. Here the CDR3 reads CASILTGERTDTQYF. CDR3 nucleotides: TGTGCCAGCATTTTGACAGGGGAGAGAACAGATACGCAGTATTTT.

The rearrangement links TRBV6-5 to TRBJ2-3, with 8 bases matching TRBD1. This CDR3 spans 13 amino acids. V shed 10 bases and J 0 bases; nucleotides not matched to a gene: 3. Germline CDR1 MNHEY, CDR2 SVGAGI. Here the CDR3 DNA reads TGTGCCACGGACAGGGACAGCACAGATACGCAGTATTTT. Its protein is CATDRDSTDTQYF.

To note about this clone: The junction departs from germline at one end; a sequencing error may be responsible. V is TRBV9 and J is TRBJ2-7; D might be TRBD2 (7 bases). Looked up from germline, CDR1 is SGDLS and CDR2 is YYNGEE. The CDR3 covers 16 residues. CDR3 sequence: CARSVEGGGGPGEQYF. The CDR3 DNA follows: TGTGCCCGCAGCGTAGAGGGGGGGGGCGGACCTGGAGAGCAGTACTTC.

Concerning this clone itself: This specimen includes other DNA sequences encoding the same CDR3. The chain combines TRBV19 with TRBJ1-5, with no clear D. There are 14 residues in the CDR3. Germline CDR1 reads LNHDA; CDR2 reads SQIVND (reference sequence). The V end was cut by 1 base, the J end by 0 bases, with 4 bases between. The CDR3 loop reads CASSIGNSNQPQHF. The CDR3 DNA is TGTGCCAGTAGTATAGGGAATAGCAATCAGCCCCAGCATTTT.

This clone was found a few times. V is TRBV6-2 or TRBV6-3 and J is TRBJ2-1, with D possibly matching TRBD1 (6 bases). Germline CDR1 reads MNHEY; CDR2 reads SVGEGT. V shed 0 bases and J shed 2 bases, with 8 bases lying between them. This CDR3 is built from 15 residues. This chain's CDR3 is CASSYSTGAYNEQFF. The DNA for the CDR3 is TGTGCCAGCAGTTACTCGACAGGCGCCTACAATGAGCAGTTCTTC.

This clone was detected only once. This rearrangement joins TRBV5-6 to TRBJ1-1; no firm D call. Germline V lookup: CDR1 SGHDT, CDR2 YYEEEE. V lost 5 bases and J lost 4, with 18 bases in between. This CDR3 comprises 15 residues. DNA for the CDR3: TGTGCCAGCAGGGAGAAAGGGTGGTACGGCACTGAAGCTTTCTTT. It specifies CASREKGWYGTEAFF.

The CDR3, as DNA: TGTGCCATCAGTACAGGGTCTGACGGCTACACCTTC. It yields the protein CAISTGSDGYTF. The chain couples TRBV10-3 to TRBJ1-2; D may be TRBD1 (6 bases). Germline CDR1 and CDR2: ENHRY and SYGVKD. V shed 5 bases and J shed 8 bases, with 12 bases lying between them. The CDR3 is made up of 12 amino acids.

The rearrangement links TRBV7-9 to TRBJ2-2; TRBD1 aligns across 9 bases. After removal of 6 bases from V and 5 bases from J, the junction contained 13 bases not matched to a gene. This CDR3 is built from 17 residues. Germline-derived CDR1 and CDR2 are SEHNR and FQNEAQ (reference sequence). The CDR3 region has the DNA TGTGCCAGCAGTCCAAATCGGGACAGGGCATTGACCGGGGAGCTGTTTTTT. Its translation: CASSPNRDRALTGELFF.

The V call is TRBV24-1, the J call TRBJ2-2; 8 bases line up with TRBD1. The CDR3 sequence is 14 residues long. Germline loops: CDR1 KGHDR, CDR2 SFDVKD. V lost 3 bases and J lost 9; bases outside the gene matches: 5. Here the CDR3 reads CATSDGQGSRELFF. The CDR3 DNA follows: TGTGCCACCAGTGATGGACAGGGCTCCAGGGAGCTGTTTTTT.

This clone was observed a few times. This chain links TRBV10-2 with TRBJ2-7; the match to TRBD1 covers 9 bases. V lost 0 bases, J lost 2 bases, and 2 bases stayed unmatched. The CDR3 sequence is 15 residues long. Germline V gives CDR1 WSHSY, CDR2 SAAADI. The CDR3: CASSESGQGTYEQYF. DNA of the CDR3: TGCGCCAGCAGTGAGTCGGGACAGGGCACCTACGAGCAGTACTTC.

The chain couples TRBV29-1 to TRBJ1-3; 7 bases align to TRBD1. This CDR3 spans 14 amino acids. CDR1 and CDR2 (germline): SQVTM, ANQGSEA. The junction had 7 bases not matched to a gene; V was cut back by 4 bases and J by 4 bases. The CDR3 region is CSVGGQSGGNTIYF. CDR3 DNA sequence: TGCAGCGTTGGGGGACAGTCGGGAGGAAACACCATATATTTT.

V and J are TRBV5-1 and TRBJ2-2, with D perhaps matching TRBD2 (6 bases). V was clipped by 1 base and J by 5 bases, with 9 bases between them. CDR1 is SGHRS, CDR2 YFSETQ, per germline. The CDR3 length is 14 residues. In nucleotides, the CDR3 is TGCGCCAGCAGCTTGAGGCTAGCGACCGGGGAGCTGTTTTTT. It codes for CASSLRLATGELFF.

J is TRBJ2-7 and V is TRBV4-3; D is perhaps TRBD1 or TRBD2 (6 bases each). The CDR3 runs 16 residues. Germline CDR1 LGHNA, CDR2 YSLEER. V was pared by 0 bases and J by 6 bases, with 18 bases between. DNA for the CDR3: TGCGCCAGCAGCCAAGATAGGGGGGTCGGAGAGATCGAGCAGTACTTC. It encodes CASSQDRGVGEIEQYF.

The CDR3 DNA reads as TGTGCCAGCAGCATTGTGTCCTACGAGCAGTACTTC. Amino acid sequence: CASSIVSYEQYF. The rearrangement uses TRBV6-2 or TRBV6-3 and TRBJ2-7; no reliable D call. Per the germline V gene, CDR1 is MNHEY and CDR2 is SVGEGT. The CDR3 sequence is 12 residues long. The V end lost 6 bases, the J end lost 1 base, and 7 bases lay between the germline ends.

The rearrangement links TRBV6-2 or TRBV6-3 to TRBJ1-6; 9 bases agree with TRBD1. The CDR3 runs 18 residues. Germline CDR1 MNHEY, CDR2 SVGEGT. V shed 6 bases, J shed 8 bases, and the junction held 17 bases outside the gene matches. The CDR3 sequence is CASSRRDRDPKRDSPLHF. The CDR3 bases are TGTGCCAGCAGCCGCCGGGACAGGGACCCTAAGAGGGATTCACCCCTCCACTTT.

The chain recombines TRBV11-2 with TRBJ2-2; D uncertain. This CDR3 has 15 amino acids. Germline V lookup: CDR1 SGHAT, CDR2 FQNNGV. The ends were cut back, 1 base at V and 4 bases at J, with 10 bases in the middle. The CDR3 reads CASSLVFRPTGELFF. The CDR3 nucleotides are TGTGCCAGCAGCTTAGTCTTTCGGCCCACCGGGGAGCTGTTTTTT.